This T cell receptor beta chain was recorded in a study of monozygotic twins with cystic fibrosis. Study findings and constraints: The repertoire was suggested to be naive-dominated, clonality median around 0.0093.

Germline V gives CDR1 SEHNR, CDR2 FQNEAQ (reference sequence). CDR3 length: 15 residues. V was clipped by 0 bases and J by 2 bases, with 10 bases between them. Concerning this clone itself: Its specificity is not known.

Profiled with immunoSEQ multiplex PCR; TCRdb holds only in-frame clones, not every one. The sample contains more than 11,000 clones, 75% to 90% of which appear only once. This clonotype was obtained from a boy aged 10-17 years with cystic fibrosis. Input material: blood. V is TRBV7-9 and J is TRBJ1-2, with D possibly being TRBD1 (5 bases). CDR3 nucleotide sequence: TGTGCCAGCAGCTTAGCTATGGGGCGAAACTATGGCTACACCTTC. This codes for CASSLAMGRNYGYTF. Full variable domain (missing parts from reference TRBV7-9 and TRBJ1-2): DTGVSQNPRHKITKRGQNVTFRCDPISEHNRLYWYRQTLGQGPEFLTYFQNEAQLEKSRLLSDRFSAERPKGSFSTLEIQRTEQGDSAMYLCASSLAMGRNYGYTFGSGTRLTVV.